This T cell receptor (beta chain) was sequenced in a study of breast tumors, draining lymph nodes, adjacent tissues. This clonotype has a handful of counts. Its antigen is unknown. TCRdb passed the multiplex PCR reads through MiXCR, listing each CDR3 protein once. This sample yields about 230,000 distinct CDR3 sequences, of which approximately 30% are seen a single time; 1.4% belongs to the top ten. The lymph nodes were axillary draining lymph nodes from breast cancer patients. General study findings and limits: The data were judged consistent with most tumor T cells coming from lymph node and expanding in tumor. The lymph node origin of tumor T cells was framed as consistent with a hypothesis, not demonstrated. Tumor TCR diversity was below lymph nodes but above nontumor tissue.

CDR1 is MNHEY, CDR2 SMNVEV, per germline (reference sequence). The germline V and J ends were trimmed by 4 bases and 4 bases, with 10 bases remaining between them. This CDR3 contains 14 residues. This TCR came from a female donor with breast cancer. Some clones in this sample may be carry-over from other donors' samples. The sequencing sample was made of axillary lymph node tissue. The chain carries TRBV27 and TRBJ2-2; D not certain. The CDR3 sequence is CASSSSRFTGELFF. In DNA form, the CDR3 reads TGTGCCAGCAGTTCCTCTAGATTCACCGGGGAGCTGTTTTTT.